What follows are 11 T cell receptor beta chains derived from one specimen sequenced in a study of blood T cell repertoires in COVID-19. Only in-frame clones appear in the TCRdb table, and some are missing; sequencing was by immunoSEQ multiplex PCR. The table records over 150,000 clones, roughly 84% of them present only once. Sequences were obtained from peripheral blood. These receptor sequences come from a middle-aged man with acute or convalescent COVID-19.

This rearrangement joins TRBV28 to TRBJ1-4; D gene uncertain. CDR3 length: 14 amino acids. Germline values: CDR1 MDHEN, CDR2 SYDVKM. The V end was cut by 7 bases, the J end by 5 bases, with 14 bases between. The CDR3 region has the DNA TGTGCCAGCACCTTTCCGAGGATGAATGAAAAACTGTTTTTT. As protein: CASTFPRMNEKLFF.

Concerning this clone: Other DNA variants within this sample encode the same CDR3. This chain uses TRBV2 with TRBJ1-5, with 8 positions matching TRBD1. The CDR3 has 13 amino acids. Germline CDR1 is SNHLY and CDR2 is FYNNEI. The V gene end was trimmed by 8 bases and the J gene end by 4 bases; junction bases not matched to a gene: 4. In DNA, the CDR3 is TGTGCCAGCTCTGGACAGGGAAATCAGCCCCAGCATTTT. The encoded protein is CASSGQGNQPQHF.

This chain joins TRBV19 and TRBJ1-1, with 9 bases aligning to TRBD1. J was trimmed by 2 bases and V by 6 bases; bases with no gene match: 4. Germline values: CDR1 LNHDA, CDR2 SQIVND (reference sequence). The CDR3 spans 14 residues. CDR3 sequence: CASSWTGDNTEAFF. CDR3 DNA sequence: TGTGCCAGTAGCTGGACAGGGGATAACACTGAAGCTTTCTTT.

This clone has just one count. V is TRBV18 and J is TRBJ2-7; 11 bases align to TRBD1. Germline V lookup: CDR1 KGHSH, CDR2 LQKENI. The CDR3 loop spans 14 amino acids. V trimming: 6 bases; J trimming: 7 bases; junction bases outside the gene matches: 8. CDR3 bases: TGTGCCAGCTCCCTAGGACAGGGGGCGAGAGAGCAGTACTTC. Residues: CASSLGQGAREQYF.

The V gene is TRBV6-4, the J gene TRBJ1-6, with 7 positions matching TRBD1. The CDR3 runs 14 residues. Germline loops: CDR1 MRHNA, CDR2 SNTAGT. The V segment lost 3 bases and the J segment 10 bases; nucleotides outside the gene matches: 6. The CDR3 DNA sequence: TGTGCCAGCAGTGAAGACAGGGAAGGCTCACCCCTCCACTTT. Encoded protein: CASSEDREGSPLHF.

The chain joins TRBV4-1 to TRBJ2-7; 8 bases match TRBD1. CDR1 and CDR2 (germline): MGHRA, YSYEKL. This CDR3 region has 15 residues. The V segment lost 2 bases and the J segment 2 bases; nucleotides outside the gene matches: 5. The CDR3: CASSQPGTGAYEQYF. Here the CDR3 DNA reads TGCGCCAGCAGCCAACCCGGGACAGGAGCCTACGAGCAGTACTTC.

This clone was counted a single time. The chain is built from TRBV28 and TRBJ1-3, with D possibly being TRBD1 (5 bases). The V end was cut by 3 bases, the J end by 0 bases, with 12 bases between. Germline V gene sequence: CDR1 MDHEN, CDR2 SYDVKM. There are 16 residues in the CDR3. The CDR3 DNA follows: TGTGCCAGCAGTTTCGCCGACAGCTACTCTGGAAACACCATATATTTT. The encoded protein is CASSFADSYSGNTIYF.

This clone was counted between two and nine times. The CDR3 DNA reads as TGTGCCAGCAGCGCAGCGGGGGGGTACTACAATGAGCAGTTCTTC. The encoded protein is CASSAAGGYYNEQFF. V is TRBV7-6 and J is TRBJ2-1; 10 bases align to TRBD2. J was trimmed by 3 bases and V by 5 bases; bases with no gene match: 4. Germline-derived CDR1 and CDR2 are SGHVS and FNYEAQ. There are 15 residues in the CDR3.

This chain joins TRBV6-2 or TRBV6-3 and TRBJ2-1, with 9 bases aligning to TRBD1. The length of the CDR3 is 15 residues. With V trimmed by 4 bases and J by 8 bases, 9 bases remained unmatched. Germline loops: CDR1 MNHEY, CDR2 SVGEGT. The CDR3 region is CASSSKTGGSHEQFF. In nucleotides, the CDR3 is TGTGCCAGCAGTTCTAAGACAGGGGGGTCGCATGAGCAGTTCTTC.

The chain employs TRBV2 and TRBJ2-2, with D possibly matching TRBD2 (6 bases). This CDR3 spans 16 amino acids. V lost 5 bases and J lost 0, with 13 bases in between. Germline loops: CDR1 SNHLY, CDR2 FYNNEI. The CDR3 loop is CASSLGEASNTGELFF. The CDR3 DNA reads TGTGCCAGCAGTCTGGGGGAGGCCTCGAACACCGGGGAGCTGTTTTTT.

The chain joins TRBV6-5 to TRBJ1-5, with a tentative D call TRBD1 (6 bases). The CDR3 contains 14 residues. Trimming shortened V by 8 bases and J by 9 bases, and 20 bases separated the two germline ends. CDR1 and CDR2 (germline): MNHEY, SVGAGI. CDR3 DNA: TGTGCCAGCGGCGATGCCGGGACACTTGGGCCCCAGCATTTT. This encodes CASGDAGTLGPQHF.